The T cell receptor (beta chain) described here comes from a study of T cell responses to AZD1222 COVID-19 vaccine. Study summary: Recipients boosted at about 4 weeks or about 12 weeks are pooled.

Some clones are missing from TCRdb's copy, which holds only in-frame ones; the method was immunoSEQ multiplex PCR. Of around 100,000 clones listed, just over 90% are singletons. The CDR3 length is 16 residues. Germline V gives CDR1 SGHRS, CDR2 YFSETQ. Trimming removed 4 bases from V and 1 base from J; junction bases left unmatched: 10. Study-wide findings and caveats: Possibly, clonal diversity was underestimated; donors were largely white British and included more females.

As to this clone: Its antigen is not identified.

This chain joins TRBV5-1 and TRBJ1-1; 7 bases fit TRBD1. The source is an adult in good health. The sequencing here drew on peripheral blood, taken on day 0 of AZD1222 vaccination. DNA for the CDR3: TGCGCCAGCAGCCGACGACCCGGACAGGCGAACACTGAAGCTTTCTTT. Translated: CASSRRPGQANTEAFF.